The clone carrying this T cell receptor beta chain was detected only a few times. CDR1 and CDR2 from the germline V gene are ENHRY and SYGVKD. The CDR3 consists of 16 residues. V was clipped by 3 bases and J by 2 bases; unmatched bases: 9. Construction of the TCRbeta library involved unique molecular identifiers. Each CDR3 protein gets one entry after TCRdb re-called the PCR reads with MiXCR. Counted here are approximately 520,000 distinct CDR3 sequences, 30% to 35% occurring once; the ten biggest clones make up approximately 2.3%. The data originate from a study of T-cell reconstitution after alpha-beta-depleted transplantation in children.

This TCR was recovered from a human donor who donated a stem cell graft to a child with aplastic anemia. The source was PBMCs from the stem cell graft donor, collected from the stem cell graft. The rearrangement uses TRBV10-3 and TRBJ2-5, with 7 positions matching TRBD2. The CDR3 loop is CAISDRTSGKQETQYF. For the CDR3, the DNA is TGTGCCATCAGTGATCGGACTAGTGGCAAACAAGAGACCCAGTACTTC.